This passage covers 20 T cell receptor beta chains from one sample sequenced in a study of blood T cell repertoires in COVID-19. Assay used: immunoSEQ multiplex PCR; TCRdb lists only in-frame clones, some missing. The data hold around 58,000 clones, with approximately 80% observed a single time. Source material: PBMCs or T cells enriched from blood (not recorded which). Receptors originate from a woman aged 40-49 years with acute COVID-19.

The J gene is TRBJ1-2, the V gene TRBV7-2, with 7 bases fitting TRBD1. J was trimmed by 0 bases and V by 2 bases; bases with no gene match: 9. Germline V gene sequence: CDR1 SGHTA, CDR2 FQGNSA. This CDR3 has 17 residues. DNA for the CDR3: TGTGCCAGCAGCTTACGGCAGGGGGTTCTTTCTAACTATGGCTACACCTTC. Its translation: CASSLRQGVLSNYGYTF.

This clone was seen once. CDR3 amino acids: CARSAGGRPFYGYTF. DNA for the CDR3: TGTGCCAGAAGCGCAGGAGGTCGTCCGTTCTATGGCTACACCTTC. The rearrangement links TRBV5-3 to TRBJ1-2; D is unclear. TRBV5-3 is an open reading frame, and its role is uncertain. Trimming removed 4 bases from V and 4 bases from J, with 17 bases in between. The CDR3 contains 15 residues.

This chain links TRBV29-1 with TRBJ2-6, with 7 bases lining up with TRBD1. The germline CDR1 and CDR2 sequences are SQVTM and ANQGSEA. V lost 6 bases to trimming and J lost 2 bases; unmatched junction nucleotides: 4. CDR3 length: 14 amino acids. The CDR3 DNA follows: TGCAGCGTATTTGACAGGGCTGGGGCCAACGTCCTGACTTTC. Translating gives CSVFDRAGANVLTF.

This clone was counted only a few times. The chain combines TRBV29-1 with TRBJ1-2; tentatively, D is TRBD1 (5 bases). The germline gives CDR1 SQVTM, CDR2 ANQGSEA. V was shortened by 4 bases and J by 2 bases, with 17 bases between the two germline ends. The length of the CDR3 is 15 residues. The CDR3 sequence: CSVGGGRGTNYGYTF. DNA of the CDR3: TGCAGCGTTGGGGGCGGCCGGGGGACCAACTATGGCTACACCTTC.

The chain recombines TRBV5-1 with TRBJ1-3; the match to TRBD1 covers 7 bases. The CDR3 has 13 residues. J gave up 4 bases and V 4 bases, and 2 bases lay outside the gene matches. Germline V lookup: CDR1 SGHRS, CDR2 YFSETQ. The CDR3 spells CASSRDSGNTIYF. For the CDR3, the DNA is TGCGCCAGCAGCCGGGACAGCGGAAACACCATATATTTT. The entire variable domain, with the rest obtained from reference TRBV5-1 and TRBJ1-3, is as follows: KAGVTQTPRYLIKTRGQQVTLSCSPISGHRSVSWYQQTPGQGLQFLFEYFSETQRNKGNFPGRFSGRQFSNSRSEMNVSTLELGDSALYLCASSRDSGNTIYFGEGSWLTVV.

The chain employs TRBV5-8 and TRBJ2-2; D may be TRBD1 (6 bases). Germline-derived CDR1 and CDR2 are SGHTS and YDEGEE. V lost 4 bases and J 0 bases, leaving 10 bases between the germline ends. The CDR3 is 15 residues long. For the CDR3, the DNA is TGTGCCAGCAGCGTGGACAGATCGAACACCGGGGAGCTGTTTTTT. Translating it yields CASSVDRSNTGELFF.

V gene TRBV9 combines with J gene TRBJ1-4; tentatively, D is TRBD1 (6 bases). Looked up from germline, CDR1 is SGDLS and CDR2 is YYNGEE. The CDR3 is 16 residues long. V lost 4 bases and J lost 4, with 17 bases in between. The CDR3 DNA is TGTGCCAGCAGCCCCAGCCCTGACAGGTTTAATGAAAAACTGTTTTTT. Residues: CASSPSPDRFNEKLFF.

The chain is built from TRBV27 and TRBJ2-2; TRBD2 agrees at 7 bases. This CDR3 comprises 17 residues. Germline CDR1 is MNHEY and CDR2 is SMNVEV (reference sequence). V was clipped by 3 bases and J by 7 bases; unmatched bases: 14. This chain's CDR3 is CASSFFPPQGGGGELFF. CDR3 coding DNA: TGTGCCAGCAGTTTTTTTCCCCCCCAGGGCGGGGGCGGGGAGCTGTTTTTT.

V and J are TRBV6-1 and TRBJ2-7; D gene ambiguous. CDR3 length: 11 residues. Germline assignment: CDR1 MNHNS and CDR2 SASEGT. Trimming stripped 3 bases from V and 9 bases from J, with 9 bases between. The CDR3 region has the DNA TGTGCCAGCAGTGATAGCCCTCGGCAGTACGTC. Its translation is CASSDSPRQYV.

The gene calls are TRBV5-4 and TRBJ2-1; D possibly corresponds to TRBD2 (7 bases). The CDR3 is made up of 17 amino acids. V was clipped by 1 base and J by 7 bases, with 21 bases between them. Germline values: CDR1 SGHNT, CDR2 YYREEE (reference sequence). This CDR3 is CASSLFRGALGGNEQFF. The CDR3 DNA follows: TGTGCCAGCAGCTTGTTTCGGGGGGCCCTGGGAGGAAATGAGCAGTTCTTC.

The chain carries TRBV3-1 (or the pseudogene TRBV3-2) and TRBJ2-3; 7 bases agree with TRBD2. This CDR3 has 20 residues. Germline V gene lookup returns CDR1 LGHDT and CDR2 YNNKEL (reference sequence). V gave up 4 bases and J gave up 0 bases; unmatched junction bases: 19. The CDR3 DNA is TGTGCCAGCAGCCCTTTAGCGGGTGTCCCACCGCCAACTAGCACAGATACGCAGTATTTT. It codes for CASSPLAGVPPPTSTDTQYF.

The chain recombines TRBV9 with TRBJ1-1; TRBD1 aligns across 7 bases. The CDR3 consists of 15 residues. Per germline, CDR1 SGDLS and CDR2 YYNGEE. V was pared by 2 bases and J by 1 base, with 5 bases of the junction left unmatched. CDR3 sequence (DNA): TGTGCCAGCAGCGTCTCCGGGACAGCGAACACTGAAGCTTTCTTT. The encoded protein is CASSVSGTANTEAFF.

V and J are TRBV28 and TRBJ2-1; 7 bases fit TRBD2. Germline CDR1 is MDHEN and CDR2 is SYDVKM. V was clipped by 2 bases and J by 10 bases; unmatched bases: 14. This CDR3 has 16 residues. The CDR3 nucleotides are TGTGCCAGCAGTTTACAGCTTAGCGGGCTGGGAAGGGAGCAGTTCTTC. Translated: CASSLQLSGLGREQFF.

This chain uses TRBV6-2 or TRBV6-3 with TRBJ2-7, with TRBD1 matching over 8 bases. Germline CDR1 MNHEY, CDR2 SVGEGT. This CDR3 region has 13 residues. Trimming cost V 4 bases and J 4 bases; bases outside gene matches: 3. The CDR3 spells CASSSHRGYEQYV. CDR3 nucleotide sequence: TGTGCCAGCAGTTCACACAGGGGGTACGAGCAGTACGTC.

The chain employs TRBV28 and TRBJ1-6; maybe TRBD1 (5 bases). V lost 10 bases to trimming and J lost 1 base, with 14 bases between them. Germline CDR1 is MDHEN and CDR2 is SYDVKM. The CDR3 covers 15 residues. For the CDR3, the DNA is TGTGCCACCCGGTCGGGGGGATCCTATAATTCACCCCTCCACTTT. Translated: CATRSGGSYNSPLHF.

The V and J genes are TRBV6-1 and TRBJ2-7, with 9 nucleotides matching TRBD2. There are 15 residues in the CDR3. Germline CDR1 reads MNHNS; CDR2 reads SASEGT. V dropped 3 bases and J dropped 4; count of bases not matched to a gene: 7. The CDR3 loop is CASSEIAGVPYEQYF. CDR3 DNA: TGTGCCAGCAGTGAGATAGCGGGGGTGCCTTACGAGCAGTACTTC.

The chain couples TRBV10-3 to TRBJ2-7, with 9 nucleotides matching TRBD1. J lost 0 bases, V lost 3 bases, and 3 bases had no gene match. Looked up from germline, CDR1 is ENHRY and CDR2 is SYGVKD. CDR3 length equals 15 residues. CDR3 sequence reads: CAISDPGQGSYEQYV. In nucleotides, the CDR3 is TGTGCCATCAGTGACCCGGGACAGGGCTCCTACGAGCAGTACGTC.

In its sample, this clone ranks as medium-sized. The chain carries TRBV6-1 and TRBJ2-7; 13 nucleotides agree with TRBD2. V lost 4 bases, J lost 4 bases, and 7 bases stayed unmatched. This CDR3 has 16 residues. Germline CDR1 reads MNHNS; CDR2 reads SASEGT. CDR3 residues: CASSATSGGSYYEQYV. The CDR3 bases are TGTGCCAGCAGTGCGACTAGCGGGGGGTCCTATTACGAGCAGTACGTC.

This clone showed up just once. J is TRBJ2-1 and V is TRBV28; no clear D. The length of the CDR3 is 12 residues. Germline CDR1 and CDR2: MDHEN and SYDVKM. V lost 4 bases and J lost 6, with 7 bases in between. In DNA form, the CDR3 reads TGTGCCAGCAGTTCCCCCGGCAATGAGCAGTTCTTC. Translating it yields CASSSPGNEQFF.

The genes are TRBV3-1 (or the pseudogene TRBV3-2) and TRBJ2-5, with TRBD1 identical over 7 bases. The CDR3 totals 16 residues. Per germline, CDR1 LGHDT and CDR2 YNNKEL (reference sequence). Trimming at V came to 1 base and at J to 4 bases, leaving 9 bases not matched to a gene. The CDR3 DNA is TGTGCCAGCAGCCAAGGGGGATTACGACAGGGAGAGACCCAGTACTTC. Its protein is CASSQGGLRQGETQYF.